The clone carrying this T cell receptor (beta chain) was picked up many times. Its cognate antigen is unknown. This sample was included in a study of neurological immune-mediated disorders. Study-level points and caveats: The level of TCR clonal expansion was highest in patients with HTLV-1-associated myelopathy and lowest in multiple sclerosis, where it fell below the level seen in healthy controls.

With 10-nucleotide random UMIs included, cDNA was synthesized by 5'RACE. TCRdb used MiXCR to reprocess the 5' RACE reads, holding one entry per CDR3 protein. The sample has about 70,000 distinct CDR3 sequences; about 5% are singletons. Per the germline V gene, CDR1 is SGHDN and CDR2 is FVKESK. CDR3 length equals 15 residues. Unmatched junction bases numbered 8, after V lost 5 bases and J lost 3 bases. Sequenced sample: PBMCs. This receptor was taken from a woman in her seventies with multiple sclerosis. The chain uses TRBV14 and TRBJ2-7; 9 nucleotides agree with TRBD2. CDR3 in DNA: TGTGCCAGCAGCGAGTCGCTAGCGGGAAGCTACGAGCAGTACTTC. As protein: CASSESLAGSYEQYF.